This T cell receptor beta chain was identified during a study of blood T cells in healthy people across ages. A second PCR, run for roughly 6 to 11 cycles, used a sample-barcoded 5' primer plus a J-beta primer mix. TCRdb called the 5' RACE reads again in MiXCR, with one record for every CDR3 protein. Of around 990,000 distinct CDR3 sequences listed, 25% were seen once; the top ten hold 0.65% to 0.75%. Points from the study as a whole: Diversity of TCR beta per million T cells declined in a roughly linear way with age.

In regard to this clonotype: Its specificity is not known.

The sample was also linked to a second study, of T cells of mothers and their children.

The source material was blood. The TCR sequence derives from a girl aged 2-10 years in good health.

CDR3: CSVRMSRAGTDTQYF. The CDR3 DNA reads as TGCAGCGTCCGTATGTCCAGGGCAGGCACAGATACGCAGTATTTT. This chain uses TRBV29-1 with TRBJ2-3, with TRBD1 as a possible D gene (5 bases). The germline CDR1 and CDR2 sequences are SQVTM and ANQGSEA. The V gene lost 6 bases and the J gene lost 1 base, with 17 bases spanning the gap. The CDR3 length is 15 residues.